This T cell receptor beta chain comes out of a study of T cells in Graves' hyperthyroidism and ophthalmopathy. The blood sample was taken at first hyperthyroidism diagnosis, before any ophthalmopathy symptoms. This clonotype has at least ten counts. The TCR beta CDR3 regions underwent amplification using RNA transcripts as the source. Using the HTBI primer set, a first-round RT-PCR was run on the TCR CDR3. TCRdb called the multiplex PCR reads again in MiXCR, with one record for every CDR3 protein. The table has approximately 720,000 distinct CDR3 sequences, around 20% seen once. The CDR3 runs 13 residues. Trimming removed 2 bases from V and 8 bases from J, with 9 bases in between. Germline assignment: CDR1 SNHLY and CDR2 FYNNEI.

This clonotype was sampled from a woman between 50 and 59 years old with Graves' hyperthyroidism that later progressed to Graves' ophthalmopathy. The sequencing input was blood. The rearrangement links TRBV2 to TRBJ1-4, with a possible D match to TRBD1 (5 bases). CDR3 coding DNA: TGTGCCAGCAGTGAAATGGGGGTCGAAAAACTGTTTTTT. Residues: CASSEMGVEKLFF.